Listed below are T cell receptor beta chains from one sample, sequenced in a study of cytomegalovirus exposure and HLA in healthy donors. The data were produced by immunoSEQ multiplex PCR, yet TCRdb's version contains in-frame clones alone and is incomplete. The sample includes around 150,000 clones, roughly 80% of them seen just once. Sequenced: PBMCs. The origin of the receptors is a man aged 40-50 years in good health and CMV-seronegative. The CDR3 runs from the conserved cysteine through the conserved F or W. The D gene is left open where the match is weak. The size field is filled for only some rows; it gives once, few, many or a size class.

D | J | size | V | DNA | CDR3
. | TRBJ1-2 | . | TRBV6-5 | TGTGCCAGCAGTCAAACAGTCTCCTATGGCTACACCTTC | CASSQTVSYGYTF
. | TRBJ2-7 | many | TRBV15 | TGTGCCACCAGCAGAGATCCGGCCGGTGGGGCCGAGCAGTACTTC | CATSRDPAGGAEQYF
. | TRBJ2-7 | few | TRBV2 | TGTGCCAGCAGTGTATTTGGCAGGGGTTACGAGCAGTACTTC | CASSVFGRGYEQYF
. | TRBJ2-7 | . | TRBV6-6 | TGTGCCAGCAGTTACGGACAGTCCTACGAGCAGTACTTC | CASSYGQSYEQYF
. | TRBJ2-7 | . | TRBV2 | TGTGCCAGCAGTGACGCCTACGAGCAGTACTTC | CASSDAYEQYF
. | TRBJ2-7 | . | TRBV6-5 | TGTGCCAGCAGTTACAAACAGGCAAGCTACGAGCAGTACTTC | CASSYKQASYEQYF
. | TRBJ2-7 | . | TRBV27 | TGTGCCAGCAGTTCCAGGCCCTCCTACGAGCAGTACTTC | CASSSRPSYEQYF
. | TRBJ2-7 | . | TRBV28 | TGTGCCAGCAGTCCCGTGGGGGGCTACGAGCAGTACTTC | CASSPVGGYEQYF
. | TRBJ2-7 | . | TRBV7-9 | TGTGCCAGCAGCCCCCCGGGGGGCGACGAGCAGTACTTC | CASSPPGGDEQYF
. | TRBJ1-3 | few | TRBV5-1 | TGCGCCAGCAGCTTGGTCCCCGGACAGAGCTCTGGAAACACCATATATTTT | CASSLVPGQSSGNTIYF
TRBD1 | TRBJ1-2 | few | TRBV6-6 | TGTGCCAGCAGTCTTGGACAGGGTCAAGGCTACACCTTC | CASSLGQGQGYTF
. | TRBJ2-7 | . | TRBV5-6 | TGTGCCAGCAGCCAAGGAGCCTACGAGCAGTACTTC | CASSQGAYEQYF
. | TRBJ2-5 | . | TRBV11-2 | TGTGCCAGCAGCTTAGTGAGGAGACAGGAGTACTTC | CASSLVRRQEYF
. | TRBJ1-6 | . | TRBV6-4 | TGTGCCAGCAGTGACGGAGGGGCGGATTCACCCCTCCACTTT | CASSDGGADSPLHF
TRBD1 | TRBJ1-1 | few | TRBV29-1 | TGCAGCGTTGACAGGGGGAAGACTGAAGCTTTCTTT | CSVDRGKTEAFF